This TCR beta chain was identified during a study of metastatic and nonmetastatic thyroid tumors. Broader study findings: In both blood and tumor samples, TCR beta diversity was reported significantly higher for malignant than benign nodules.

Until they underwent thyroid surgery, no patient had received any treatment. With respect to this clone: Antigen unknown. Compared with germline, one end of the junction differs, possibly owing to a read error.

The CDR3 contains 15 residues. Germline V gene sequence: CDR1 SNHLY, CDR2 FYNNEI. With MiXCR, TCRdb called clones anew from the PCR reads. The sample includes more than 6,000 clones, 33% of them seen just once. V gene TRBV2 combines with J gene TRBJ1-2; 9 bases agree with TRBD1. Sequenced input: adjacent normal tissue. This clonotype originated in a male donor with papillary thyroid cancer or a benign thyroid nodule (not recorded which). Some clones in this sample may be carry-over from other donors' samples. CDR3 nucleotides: TGTGCCAGGAGTGCCGGGACAGGGTTTAACTATGGCTTCACCTTC. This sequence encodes CARSAGTGFNYGFTF.